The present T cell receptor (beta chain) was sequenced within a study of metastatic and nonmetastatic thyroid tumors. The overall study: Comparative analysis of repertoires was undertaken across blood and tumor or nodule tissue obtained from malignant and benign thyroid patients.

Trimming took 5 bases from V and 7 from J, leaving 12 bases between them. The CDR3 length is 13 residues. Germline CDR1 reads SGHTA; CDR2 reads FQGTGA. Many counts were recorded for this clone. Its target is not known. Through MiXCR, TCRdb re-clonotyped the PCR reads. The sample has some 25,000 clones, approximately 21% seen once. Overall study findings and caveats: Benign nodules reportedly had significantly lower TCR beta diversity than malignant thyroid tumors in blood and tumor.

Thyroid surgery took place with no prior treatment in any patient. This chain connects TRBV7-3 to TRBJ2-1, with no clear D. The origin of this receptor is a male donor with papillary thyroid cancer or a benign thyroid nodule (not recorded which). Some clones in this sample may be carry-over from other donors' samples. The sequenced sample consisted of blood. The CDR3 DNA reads TGTGCCAGCAGCCTAGACCTAGGGAATGAGCAGTTCTTC. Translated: CASSLDLGNEQFF.